This T cell receptor (beta chain) was documented in a study of cytomegalovirus exposure and HLA in healthy donors. For the study at large: T cells numbering around 190 million yielded roughly 120 million unique TCR beta sequences in an earlier analysis.

V dropped 2 bases and J dropped 11; count of bases not matched to a gene: 3. CDR3 size: 12 residues. Germline V CDR1 and CDR2: MNHEY, SVGAGI. In this sample, this clone turned up once. Its cognate antigen is unknown. The PCR ran on 60 Vbeta and 13 Jbeta primers. Assay used: immunoSEQ multiplex PCR; TCRdb lists only in-frame clones, some missing. The sample lists approximately 120,000 clones; 75% to 85% were seen once. Study-wide results and caveats: A missense DCLRE1C variant was associated with V- and J-gene trimming of TCR beta chains in a later analysis, and an independent cohort replicated the association. The majority of CMV-associated TCR beta chains were reported as apparently HLA-restricted in a later analysis. The study labeled approximately 150 TCR beta chains cytomegalovirus-associated.

The sequenced sample consisted of PBMCs. The sequence derives from a woman aged 45-59 years in good health and CMV-seropositive. The chain couples TRBV6-5 to TRBJ2-7; 10 bases line up with TRBD1. The CDR3 protein is CASSYQGQGEYF. The CDR3, as DNA: TGTGCCAGCAGTTACCAAGGACAGGGGGAGTACTTC.